A selection of T cell receptor beta chains follows, all from one sample in a study of T cell repertoires in cytomegalovirus infection. MiXCR was run by TCRdb on the reads, yielding one entry per CDR3 protein. The table lists some 590,000 distinct CDR3 sequences, about 40% of them singletons. What these receptors recognize is not known. The sample here was cultured PBMCs, taken from culture after CMV antigen stimulation. The origin of the receptors is a human donor in good health (CMV status not recorded). Some clones in this sample may be carry-over from other donors' samples. Both conserved end residues are part of each CDR3. A D gene is named only where the DNA matches it firmly. Size is stated for part of the rows, as once, few or many counts, or as a class when the clone is expanded.

len | d_gene | abundance | j_gene | v_gene | CDR3nt | CDR3aa
15 | - | - | TRBJ2-3 | TRBV4-1 | TGCGCCAGCAGCCAACGGCTAGCGTCCCCAGATACGCAGTATTTT | CASSQRLASPDTQYF
15 | TRBD1 | few | TRBJ2-1 | TRBV12-3/TRBV12-4 | TGTGCCAGCAGTTTAGTCCAGGGGGTCTACAATGAGCAGTTCTTC | CASSLVQGVYNEQFF
18 | TRBD1 | many | TRBJ1-1 | TRBV7-2 | TGTGCCAGCAGCCCTCGGATAATGACAGGGCCCATGAACACTGAAGCTTTCTTT | CASSPRIMTGPMNTEAFF
12 | - | - | TRBJ1-2 | TRBV6-5 | TGTGCCGCACACCGGGCAGCCTATGGCTACACCTTC | CAAHRAAYGYTF
15 | - | - | TRBJ2-1 | TRBV28 | TGTGCCAGCAGTGCCCCCCGGGGGGCGGGCAATGAGCAGTTCTTC | CASSAPRGAGNEQFF
16 | TRBD2 | few | TRBJ2-1 | TRBV6-1 | TGTGCCACCAACCTAGCGGGGGGCCTCAATTACAATGAGCAGTTCTTC | CATNLAGGLNYNEQFF
15 | - | - | TRBJ1-1 | TRBV7-2 | TGTGCCAGCAGCTTAAAGGATCGGGGGAAGTCTGAAGCTTTCTTT | CASSLKDRGKSEAFF
14 | - | - | TRBJ2-7 | TRBV4-2 | TGTGCCAGCAGCCACCCGGGTGGGGGTCGAGAGCAGTACTTC | CASSHPGGGREQYF
15 | TRBD2 | - | TRBJ2-7 | TRBV11-2 | TGTGCCAGCAGCTTAATGGGCGGGGGGGCCTACGAGCAGTACTTC | CASSLMGGGAYEQYF
19 | - | few | TRBJ2-2 | TRBV19 | TGTGCCAGTAGCCAAACTCGGGGATCGGGGGAGATTGCCACCGGGGAGCTGTTTTTT | CASSQTRGSGEIATGELFF
12 | - | - | TRBJ2-5 | TRBV7-2 | TGTGCCAGCAGCTTAAGAGGACAGACCCAGAACTTC | CASSLRGQTQNF
11 | - | many | TRBJ2-5 | TRBV7-2 | TGTGCCAGCAGGGAGGGGGAGACCCAGTACTTC | CASREGETQYF
15 | - | few | TRBJ1-5 | TRBV7-9 | TGTGCCAGCAGCGGCCGGTTGGGGGCGGATCAGCCCCAGCATTTT | CASSGRLGADQPQHF
13 | TRBD1 | few | TRBJ2-7 | TRBV6-2/TRBV6-3 | TGTGCCAGCACCCCGGGACAGCTCTACGAGCAGTACTTC | CASTPGQLYEQYF
15 | TRBD1 | once | TRBJ1-1 | TRBV28 | TGTGCCAGCAGTCTAGGACAGGCAAATTTCGGTGAAGCTTTCTTT | CASSLGQANFGEAFF
16 | TRBD2 | - | TRBJ2-3 | TRBV5-4 | TGTGCCAGCAGCTATCTAGCGGGGGTGCGCACAGATACGCAGTATTTT | CASSYLAGVRTDTQYF
13 | - | - | TRBJ1-5 | TRBV7-8 | TGTGCCAGCACCGCTTACACGGGTAAGCCCCAGCATTTT | CASTAYTGKPQHF
14 | - | few | TRBJ2-5 | TRBV7-6 | TGTGCCAGCAGCACACAGGGACTAAGGAAGACCCAGTACTTC | CASSTQGLRKTQYF
16 | - | few | TRBJ1-3 | TRBV7-2 | TGTGCCAGCAGCTTAGTGATGGGGGGCACTGGAAACACCATATATTTT | CASSLVMGGTGNTIYF
14 | - | - | TRBJ2-3 | TRBV7-9 | TGTGCCAGCAGCCGGGCCGCCCCCCCAGATACGCAGTATTTT | CASSRAAPPDTQYF
18 | TRBD2 | few | TRBJ2-1 | TRBV11-2 | TGTGCCAGCAGCTTCGGGACTAGCGGGAGAAAAGCACAGGCTGAGCAGTTCTTC | CASSFGTSGRKAQAEQFF
14 | - | - | TRBJ2-7 | TRBV28 | TGTGCCAGCAGGGGGGGGGGGGCCGCCTACGAGCAGTACTTC | CASRGGGAAYEQYF
14 | TRBD1 | few | TRBJ2-7 | TRBV4-2 | TGTGCCAGCAGCCAAGATAAGGGGGCAGGGGAGCAGTACTTC | CASSQDKGAGEQYF
15 | TRBD1 | - | TRBJ2-6 | TRBV2 | TGTGCCAGCAGATACAGGGGCTCTGGGGCCAACGTCCTGACTTTC | CASRYRGSGANVLTF
13 | TRBD2 | - | TRBJ2-1 | TRBV20-1 | TGCAGTGCAACGGGACTAGCCGAGAATGAGCAGTTCTTC | CSATGLAENEQFF
15 | TRBD2 | - | TRBJ2-7 | TRBV12-5 | TGTGCTAGTGGTTTGGACCTAGCGGGAGTAGGGGAGCAGTACTTC | CASGLDLAGVGEQYF
15 | - | - | TRBJ2-3 | TRBV5-5 | TGTGCCAGCAGCTTTGACGGGGCCAGCACAGATACGCAGTATTTT | CASSFDGASTDTQYF
17 | - | - | TRBJ1-3 | TRBV12-3/TRBV12-4 | TGTGCCAGCAGGACCGATAAAACGGCGAGCTCTGGAAACACCATATATTTT | CASRTDKTASSGNTIYF
13 | - | few | TRBJ2-3 | TRBV7-2 | TGTGCCAGCAGCTTACAAACATGGGATACGCAGTATTTT | CASSLQTWDTQYF
16 | TRBD1 | - | TRBJ2-1 | TRBV5-1 | TGCGCCAGCAGCCGCAAGGGACAGGGGGCGGGCAATGAGCAGTTCTTC | CASSRKGQGAGNEQFF
13 | - | few | TRBJ1-5 | TRBV7-2 | TGTGCCAGCAGCACAACCCCAGGTCAGCCCCAGCATTTT | CASSTTPGQPQHF
16 | - | few | TRBJ2-7 | TRBV5-6 | TGTGCCAGCAGCTGGACAGGGAGGGAGTTCTCCTACGAGCAGTACTTC | CASSWTGREFSYEQYF
13 | - | few | TRBJ1-4 | TRBV6-1 | TGTGCCAGCAGTGAACTATACGGGGTCGCCCTCGTATTT | CASSELYGVALVF
14 | - | few | TRBJ2-3 | TRBV12-3/TRBV12-4 | TGTGCCAGCAGTACCCAGGTTAGCACAGATACGCAGTATTTT | CASSTQVSTDTQYF
16 | - | - | TRBJ2-3 | TRBV6-5 | TGTGCCAGCAGTTACTCTCGGGACCCCAAGGCAGATACGCAGTATTTT | CASSYSRDPKADTQYF
15 | - | few | TRBJ2-2 | TRBV7-2 | TGTGCCAGCAGCTTCGATCGGCGGGGAGCCGGGGAGCTGTTTTTT | CASSFDRRGAGELFF
16 | - | few | TRBJ1-3 | TRBV4-1 | TGCGCCAGCAGCCAAGGAGGGACAACTTATTTAAACACCATATATTTT | CASSQGGTTYLNTIYF
16 | - | - | TRBJ2-2 | TRBV7-2 | TGTGCCAGCAGCTCCCAAATGGCGGCCAACACCGGGGAGCTGTTTTTT | CASSSQMAANTGELFF
11 | - | many | TRBJ1-1 | TRBV7-2 | TGTGCCAGCAGCTTTACCCTATCGGCTTTCTTT | CASSFTLSAFF
16 | - | - | TRBJ2-7 | TRBV15 | TGTGCCACCAGCACTAGAACAAGGACCGGGACCTCGGAGCAGTACTTC | CATSTRTRTGTSEQYF
15 | - | - | TRBJ2-7 | TRBV12-3/TRBV12-4 | TGTGCCAGCAGTTTCGGCCCGGCCCCAGCGTACGAGCAGTACTTC | CASSFGPAPAYEQYF